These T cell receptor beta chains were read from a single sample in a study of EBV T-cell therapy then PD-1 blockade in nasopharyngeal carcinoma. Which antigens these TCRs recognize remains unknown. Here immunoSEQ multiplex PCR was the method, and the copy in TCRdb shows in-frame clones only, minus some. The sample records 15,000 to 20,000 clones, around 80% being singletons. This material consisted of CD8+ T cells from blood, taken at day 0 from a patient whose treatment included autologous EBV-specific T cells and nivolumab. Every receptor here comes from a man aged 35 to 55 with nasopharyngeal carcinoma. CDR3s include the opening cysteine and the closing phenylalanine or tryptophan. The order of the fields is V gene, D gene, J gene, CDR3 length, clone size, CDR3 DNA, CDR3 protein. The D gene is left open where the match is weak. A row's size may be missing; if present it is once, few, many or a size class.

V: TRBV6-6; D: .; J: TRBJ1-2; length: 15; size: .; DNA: TGTGCCAGCAGTTACTCGACCAGTAGCCTATATGGCTACACCTTC; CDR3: CASSYSTSSLYGYTF
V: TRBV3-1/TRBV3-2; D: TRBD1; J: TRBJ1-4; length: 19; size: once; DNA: TGTGCCAGCAGCCCACGATATAAACCGGGACAGGGATTGGTTGAAAAACTGTTTTTT; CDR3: CASSPRYKPGQGLVEKLFF
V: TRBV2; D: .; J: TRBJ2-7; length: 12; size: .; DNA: TGTGCCAGCAGCTCCGACGAGGACGAGCAGTACTTC; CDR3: CASSSDEDEQYF
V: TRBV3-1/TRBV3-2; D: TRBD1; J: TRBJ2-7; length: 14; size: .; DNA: TGTGCCAGCAGCAGACAGGGTCGGGCCTACGAGCAGTACTTC; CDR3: CASSRQGRAYEQYF
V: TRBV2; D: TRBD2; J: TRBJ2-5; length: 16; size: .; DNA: TGTGCCAGCCCGCTTCTCGGAGCGGGGGGGAGAGAGACCCAGTACTTC; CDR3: CASPLLGAGGRETQYF
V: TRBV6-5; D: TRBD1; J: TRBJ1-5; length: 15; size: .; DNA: TGTGCCAGCAGTTACTCAGAAGGGGGCGGCCAGCCCCAGCATTTT; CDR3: CASSYSEGGGQPQHF
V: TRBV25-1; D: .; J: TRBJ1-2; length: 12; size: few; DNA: TGTGCCAGCGGCCGGGGCCTCTATGGCTACACCTTC; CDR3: CASGRGLYGYTF
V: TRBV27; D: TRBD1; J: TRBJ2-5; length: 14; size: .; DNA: TGTGCCAGCAGTTTGCAGGGGGCGGGGGAGACCCAGTACTTC; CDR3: CASSLQGAGETQYF
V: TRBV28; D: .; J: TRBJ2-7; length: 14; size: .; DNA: TGTGCCAGCAGTCCGACCGGGACGGAGCCTGAGCAGTACTTC; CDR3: CASSPTGTEPEQYF
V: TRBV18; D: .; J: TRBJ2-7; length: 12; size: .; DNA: TGTGCCAGCTGTCCACCTCGGGGGGAGCAGTACTTC; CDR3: CASCPPRGEQYF
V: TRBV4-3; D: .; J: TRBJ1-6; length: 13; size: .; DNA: TGCGCCAGCAGCCATCTGGGGAACTCACCCCTCCACTTT; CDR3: CASSHLGNSPLHF
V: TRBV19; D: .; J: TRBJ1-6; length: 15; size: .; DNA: TGTGCCAGTAGCGGGGGGACGATCTATAATTCACCCCTCCACTTT; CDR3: CASSGGTIYNSPLHF
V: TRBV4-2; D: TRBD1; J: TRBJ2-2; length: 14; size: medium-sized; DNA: TGTGCCAGCAGCCAGGGGACAGACACCGGGGAGCTGTTTTTT; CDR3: CASSQGTDTGELFF
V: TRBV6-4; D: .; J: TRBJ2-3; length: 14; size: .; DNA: TGTGCCAGCAGTGTCGGTAGCTCGACAGATACGCAGTATTTT; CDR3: CASSVGSSTDTQYF
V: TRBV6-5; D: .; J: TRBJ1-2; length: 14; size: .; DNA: TGTGCCAGCAGTTACTCGGAGGGTACCTATGGCTACACCTTC; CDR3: CASSYSEGTYGYTF
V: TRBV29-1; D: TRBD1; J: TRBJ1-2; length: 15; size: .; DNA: TGCAGCGTTGAAGCTACCGGGACAGTATACTATGGCTACACCTTC; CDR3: CSVEATGTVYYGYTF
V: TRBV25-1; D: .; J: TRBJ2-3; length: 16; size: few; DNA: TGTGCCAGCAGTTTACAGTATCATACTAGCACAGATACGCAGTATTTT; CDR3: CASSLQYHTSTDTQYF
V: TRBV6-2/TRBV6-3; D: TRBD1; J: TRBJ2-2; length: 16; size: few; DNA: TGTGCCAGCAGCAAGGGCCCGGGACAGGGCACCGGGGAGCTGTTTTTT; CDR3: CASSKGPGQGTGELFF
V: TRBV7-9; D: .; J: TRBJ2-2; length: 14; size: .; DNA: TGTGCCAGCAGGCCCGACACCTACACCGGGGAGCTGTTTTTT; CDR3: CASRPDTYTGELFF
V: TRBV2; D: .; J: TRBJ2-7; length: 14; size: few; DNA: TGTGCCAGCAGCCCGGTGGGGGAGATCTACGAGCAGTACTTC; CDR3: CASSPVGEIYEQYF
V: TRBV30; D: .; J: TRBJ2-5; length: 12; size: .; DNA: TGTGCCTGGAGTGTCTCGGGAGAGACCCAGTACTTC; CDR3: CAWSVSGETQYF
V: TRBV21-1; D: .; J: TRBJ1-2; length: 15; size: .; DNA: TGTGCCAGCAGCGATAGGGGGCGCCCATTCTATGGCTACACCTTC; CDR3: CASSDRGRPFYGYTF
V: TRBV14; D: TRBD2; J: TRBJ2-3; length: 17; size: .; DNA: TGTGCCAGCAGCCAAGATCCTAGCGGGGGATTAACGGATACGCAGTATTTT; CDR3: CASSQDPSGGLTDTQYF
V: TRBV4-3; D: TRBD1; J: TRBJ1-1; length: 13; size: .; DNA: TGCGCCAGTACTTCCGACAGGGGGCGGGTAGCTTTCTTT; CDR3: CASTSDRGRVAFF
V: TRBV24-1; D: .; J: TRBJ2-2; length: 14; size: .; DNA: TGTGCCACCAGGGGGGGGGCGACGACCGGGGAGCTGTTTTTT; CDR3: CATRGGATTGELFF
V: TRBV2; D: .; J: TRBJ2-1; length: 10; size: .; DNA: TGTGCCAGCAGAGGCCATGAGCAGTTCTTC; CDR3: CASRGHEQFF
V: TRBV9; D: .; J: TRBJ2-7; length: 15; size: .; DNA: TGTGCCAGCAGCGTAGGAGACTCCCCTCTGGAGGAGCAGTACTTC; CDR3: CASSVGDSPLEEQYF
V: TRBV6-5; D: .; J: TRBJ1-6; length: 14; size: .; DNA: TGTGCCAGCAGCCCGACCCAGGCATGGTCACCCCTCCACTTT; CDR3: CASSPTQAWSPLHF
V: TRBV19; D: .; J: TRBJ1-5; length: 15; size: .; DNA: TGTGCCAGTACGCCGTGGTCAGGAGGCAATCAGCCCCAGCATTTT; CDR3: CASTPWSGGNQPQHF
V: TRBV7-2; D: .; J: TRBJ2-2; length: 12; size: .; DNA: TGTGCCAGCAGCCCCAGCACCGGGGAGCTGTTTTTT; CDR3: CASSPSTGELFF
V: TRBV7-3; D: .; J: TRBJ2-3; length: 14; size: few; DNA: TGTGCCAGCAGCTCGGGACTTTTCACAGATACGCAGTATTTT; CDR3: CASSSGLFTDTQYF
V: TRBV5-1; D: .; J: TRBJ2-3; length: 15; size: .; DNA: TGCGCCAGCAGGGGAACTTTGCGCGAGACAGATACGCAGTATTTT; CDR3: CASRGTLRETDTQYF
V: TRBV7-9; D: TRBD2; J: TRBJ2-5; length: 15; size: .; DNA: TGTGCCAGCAGCTCTCCGGGACTAGGGGAGGAGACCCAGTACTTC; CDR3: CASSSPGLGEETQYF
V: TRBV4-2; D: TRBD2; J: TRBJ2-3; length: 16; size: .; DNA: TGTGCCAGCAGCCAAGATTTGGCTAGCGGGGCTGATACGCAGTATTTT; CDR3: CASSQDLASGADTQYF
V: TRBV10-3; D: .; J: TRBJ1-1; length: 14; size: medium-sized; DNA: TGTGCCATCAGTGATTCACAGCCGAACACTGAAGCTTTCTTT; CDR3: CAISDSQPNTEAFF
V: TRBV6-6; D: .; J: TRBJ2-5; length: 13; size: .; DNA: TGTGCCAGCAGTTATTTGCGGGTGGAGACCCAGTACTTC; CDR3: CASSYLRVETQYF
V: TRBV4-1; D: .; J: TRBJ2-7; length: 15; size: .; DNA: TGCGCCAGCAGCCCACAGACTGGGGGCCCCTACGAGCAGTACTTC; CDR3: CASSPQTGGPYEQYF
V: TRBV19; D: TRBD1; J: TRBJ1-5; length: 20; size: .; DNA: TGTGCCAGTAGTATAGACCGGCAAATGGGGGGACAGGGAAACAATCAGCCCCAGCATTTT; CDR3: CASSIDRQMGGQGNNQPQHF
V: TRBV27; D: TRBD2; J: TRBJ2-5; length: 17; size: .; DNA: TGTGCCAGCAGACCGGGGGACCAGACTAGCGGTGGTAAGACCCAGTACTTC; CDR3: CASRPGDQTSGGKTQYF
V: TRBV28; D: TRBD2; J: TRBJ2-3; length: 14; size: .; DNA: TGTGCCAGCAGTTTACGGACTAGCATAGATACGCAGTATTTT; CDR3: CASSLRTSIDTQYF
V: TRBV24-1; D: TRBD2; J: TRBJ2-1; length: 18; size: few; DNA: TGTGCCACCAGTGAGACTAGCGGGGGGGCCGGAGTATACAATGAGCAGTTCTTC; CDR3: CATSETSGGAGVYNEQFF
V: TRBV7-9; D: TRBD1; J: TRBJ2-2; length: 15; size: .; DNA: TGTGCCAGCAGCCCCGACAGGGTAATAGCCGGGGAGCTGTTTTTT; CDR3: CASSPDRVIAGELFF
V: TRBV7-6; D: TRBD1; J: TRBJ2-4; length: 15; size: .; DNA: TGTGCCAGCAGCCCAGGGGGTCTAGCCAAAAACATTCAGTACTTC; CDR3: CASSPGGLAKNIQYF
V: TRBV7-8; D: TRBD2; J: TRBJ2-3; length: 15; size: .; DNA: TGTGCCAGCACCACGGGCGGGGGAGGTCAAGATACGCAGTATTTT; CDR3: CASTTGGGGQDTQYF
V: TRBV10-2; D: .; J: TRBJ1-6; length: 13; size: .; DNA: TGCGCCAGCAGCACAGGGTACAATTCACCCCTCCACTTT; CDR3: CASSTGYNSPLHF
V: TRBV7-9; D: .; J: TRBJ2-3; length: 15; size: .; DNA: TGTGCCAGCAGCCCTGGGTGGGGGGGCCTGGATACGCAGTATTTT; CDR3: CASSPGWGGLDTQYF
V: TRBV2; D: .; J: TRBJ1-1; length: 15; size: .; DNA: TGTGCCAGCAGTGGCGTCAGGCTCGACCCCACTGAAGCTTTCTTT; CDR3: CASSGVRLDPTEAFF
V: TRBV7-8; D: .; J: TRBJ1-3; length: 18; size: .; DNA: TGTGCCAGCAGCTTAGACCCTGCGGGGGCAATCTCTGGAAACACCATATATTTT; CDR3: CASSLDPAGAISGNTIYF
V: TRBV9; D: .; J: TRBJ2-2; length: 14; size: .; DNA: TGTGCCAGCAGCCCTGGGGGGAACACCGGGGAGCTGTTTTTT; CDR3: CASSPGGNTGELFF
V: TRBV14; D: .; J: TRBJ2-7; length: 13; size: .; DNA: TGTGCCAGCAGCCAAACCATCTCCTACGAGCAGTACTTC; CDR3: CASSQTISYEQYF